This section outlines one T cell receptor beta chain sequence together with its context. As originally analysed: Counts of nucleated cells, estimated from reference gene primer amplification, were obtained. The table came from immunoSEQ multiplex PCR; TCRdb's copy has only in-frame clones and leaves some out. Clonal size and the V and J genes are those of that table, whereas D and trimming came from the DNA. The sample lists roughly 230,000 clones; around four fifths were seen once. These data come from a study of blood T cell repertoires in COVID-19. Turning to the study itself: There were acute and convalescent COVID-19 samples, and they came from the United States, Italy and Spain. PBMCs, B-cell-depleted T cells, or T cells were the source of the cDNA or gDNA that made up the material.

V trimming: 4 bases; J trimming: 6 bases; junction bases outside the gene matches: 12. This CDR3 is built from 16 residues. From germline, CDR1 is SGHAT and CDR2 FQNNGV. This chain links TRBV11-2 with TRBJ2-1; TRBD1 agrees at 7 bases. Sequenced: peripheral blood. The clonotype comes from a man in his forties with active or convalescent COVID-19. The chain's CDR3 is CASSSSTGWVSNEQFF. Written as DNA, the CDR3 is TGTGCCAGCAGCTCGTCGACAGGGTGGGTGAGCAATGAGCAGTTCTTC.